The 20 T cell receptor beta chains reported below all come from one sample, sequenced in a study of PD-1 blockade in mismatch repair-deficient tumors. Time point described: roughly 10-day in vitro stimulation with candidate neoantigen peptide 7. Their specific antigens are unknown. Assay: immunoSEQ multiplex PCR; the TCRdb copy retains only in-frame clones and omits some. The sample has about 8,700 clones; approximately 88% are singletons. Sample: cells cultured in vitro, taken from a patient treated with pembrolizumab. The origin of the receptors is an adult with mismatch repair-deficient cancer.

The CDR3 nucleotides are TGTGCCAGCAGTTTCGGACAGGGTCGGATGGGGTACTATCAGCCCCAGCATTTT. Its translation: CASSFGQGRMGYYQPQHF. This chain connects TRBV28 to TRBJ1-5; 8 bases map to TRBD1. Losses at the gene ends were 3 bases for V and 5 bases for J; bases not matched to a gene: 15. The length of the CDR3 is 18 residues. CDR1 is MDHEN, CDR2 SYDVKM, per germline.

The V call is TRBV9, the J call TRBJ2-6; no clear D. Per germline, CDR1 SGDLS and CDR2 YYNGEE. The V end lost 4 bases, the J end lost 4 bases, and 12 bases lay between the germline ends. The CDR3 covers 15 residues. Here the CDR3 DNA reads TGTGCCAGCAGCCATGAGTTAAAGGGGGCCAACGTCCTGACTTTC. Translating it yields CASSHELKGANVLTF.

The rearrangement joins TRBV5-1 to TRBJ1-1; possibly TRBD1 for D (5 bases). Germline V gives CDR1 SGHRS, CDR2 YFSETQ. V lost 3 bases and J lost 1, with 10 bases in between. The CDR3 has 14 residues. The CDR3 nucleotides are TGCGCCAGCAGCTGGGGCCCCACGAACACTGAAGCTTTCTTT. It yields the protein CASSWGPTNTEAFF.

The genes are TRBV21-1 and TRBJ2-2; the DNA was not used to check the table's D call, TRBD2. TRBV21-1 counts as a pseudogene. CDR3 length: 16 amino acids. The CDR3 bases are TGTGCCAGCAGCACGGGACTAGCGGGAGACACCGGGGAGCTGTTTTTT. Translating it yields CASSTGLAGDTGELFF.

V usage is TRBV27 and J usage is TRBJ1-1; D remains unclear. V lost 2 bases, J lost 4 bases, and 8 bases lay in between. CDR1 is MNHEY, CDR2 SMNVEV, per germline (reference sequence). The CDR3 spans 13 residues. This CDR3 reads CASSLGVGTEAFF. The DNA of the CDR3 is TGTGCCAGCAGTTTAGGGGTCGGCACTGAAGCTTTCTTT.

V usage is TRBV4-1 and J usage is TRBJ2-7, with 14 bases fitting TRBD2. This CDR3 contains 17 residues. Trimming cost V 3 bases and J 0 bases; bases outside gene matches: 4. The V gene's germline CDR1 is MGHRA and CDR2 YSYEKL. Written as DNA, the CDR3 is TGCGCCAGCAGCCATGGGACTAGCGGGAGTATCTCCTACGAGCAGTACTTC. This codes for CASSHGTSGSISYEQYF.

The genes are TRBV5-1 and TRBJ1-4; D is unclear. Germline V gene lookup returns CDR1 SGHRS and CDR2 YFSETQ. V lost 2 bases and J 5 bases, leaving 10 bases between the germline ends. The CDR3 consists of 14 residues. CDR3 sequence: CASSLSSQNEKLFF. For the CDR3, the DNA is TGCGCCAGCAGCTTATCATCGCAGAATGAAAAACTGTTTTTT. The entire variable domain, with the rest obtained from reference TRBV5-1 and TRBJ1-4, is as follows: KAGVTQTPRYLIKTRGQQVTLSCSPISGHRSVSWYQQTPGQGLQFLFEYFSETQRNKGNFPGRFSGRQFSNSRSEMNVSTLELGDSALYLCASSLSSQNEKLFFGSGTQLSVL.

This chain joins TRBV5-1 and TRBJ2-1, with 8 bases lining up with TRBD2. The CDR3 has 16 amino acids. Per germline, CDR1 SGHRS and CDR2 YFSETQ. The trim removed 6 bases at V and 9 bases at J, leaving 17 bases unmatched. The CDR3 protein is CASKIGFAGGVAEQFF. CDR3 nucleotides: TGCGCCAGCAAAATCGGTTTTGCGGGAGGAGTGGCTGAGCAGTTCTTC.

This clone occurred once. The chain recombines TRBV28 with TRBJ2-7, with D possibly TRBD1 on 5 matching bases. Germline CDR1 and CDR2: MDHEN and SYDVKM. The germline V and J ends were trimmed by 0 bases and 3 bases, with 9 bases remaining between them. The CDR3 has 14 residues. CDR3 nucleotide sequence: TGTGCCAGCAGTTTATGGGGGCAGTTCTACGAGCAGTACTTC. Translated, it gives CASSLWGQFYEQYF.

V is TRBV5-1 and J is TRBJ2-7; TRBD2 might be the D (7 bases). From germline, CDR1 is SGHRS and CDR2 YFSETQ. This CDR3 has 12 amino acids. The V end was cut by 3 bases, the J end by 10 bases, with 14 bases between. The CDR3 DNA reads TGCGCCAGCAGCTGGGAGGGGGTTTCACAGTACTTC. This codes for CASSWEGVSQYF.

This clone appeared a single time. This chain joins TRBV2 and TRBJ2-1; either TRBD1 or TRBD2 may supply D (6 bases each). V lost 8 bases and J 3 bases, leaving 17 bases between the germline ends. CDR3 length: 15 amino acids. The germline gives CDR1 SNHLY, CDR2 FYNNEI. CDR3 sequence: CASGPGASFYNEQFF. In DNA form, the CDR3 reads TGTGCCAGCGGGCCGGGGGCAAGTTTCTACAATGAGCAGTTCTTC.

This sequence joins TRBV30 and TRBJ1-4; 9 bases match TRBD1. Germline CDR1 is GTSNPN and CDR2 is SVGIG (reference sequence). Unmatched junction bases numbered 7, after V lost 6 bases and J lost 8 bases. This CDR3 contains 13 residues. CDR3: CACHRDRAEKLFF. The DNA for the CDR3 is TGTGCCTGCCACCGGGACAGGGCCGAAAAACTGTTTTTT.

This chain connects TRBV5-1 to TRBJ2-7; a weak D match, TRBD1 (6 bases). Germline values: CDR1 SGHRS, CDR2 YFSETQ. This CDR3 has 16 amino acids. V lost 8 bases and J 2 bases, leaving 23 bases between the germline ends. CDR3 loop: CARLRGFGQITYEQYF. For the CDR3, the DNA is TGCGCCAGGCTGAGAGGTTTCGGACAGATAACCTACGAGCAGTACTTC.

The chain carries TRBV6-5 and TRBJ2-7; 11 nucleotides match TRBD2. Germline-derived CDR1 and CDR2 are MNHEY and SVGAGI. V gave up 0 bases and J gave up 4 bases; unmatched junction bases: 5. This CDR3 is 16 amino acids long. CDR3 bases: TGTGCCAGCAGTTACTCTGTAACTAGCGGGAGTTACGAGCAGTACTTC. Translating gives CASSYSVTSGSYEQYF.

The rearrangement joins TRBV2 to TRBJ2-1, with TRBD2 matching over 9 bases. The CDR3 has 14 residues. V was clipped by 4 bases and J by 7 bases; unmatched bases: 5. Germline V gene sequence: CDR1 SNHLY, CDR2 FYNNEI. CDR3 in DNA: TGTGCCAGCAGTGGGGATAGCGGGAGTAATGAGCAGTTCTTC. It codes for CASSGDSGSNEQFF. The full variable domain, with the rest looked up from reference TRBV2 and TRBJ2-1, is EPEVTQTPSHQVTQMGQEVILRCVPISNHLYFYWYRQILGQKVEFLVSFYNNEISEKSEIFDDQFSVERPDGSNFTLKIRSTKLEDSAMYFCASSGDSGSNEQFFGPGTRLTVL.

The J gene is TRBJ1-1, the V gene TRBV7-9; D is unresolved. This CDR3 comprises 10 residues. Germline-derived CDR1 and CDR2 are SEHNR and FQNEAQ (reference sequence). Trimming cost V 5 bases and J 5 bases, with 3 bases left between them. As DNA, the CDR3 is TGTGCCAGCAGCCTGACTGAAGCTTTCTTT. It specifies CASSLTEAFF. Together with reference TRBV7-9 and TRBJ1-1, the CDR3 gives the full variable domain: DTGVSQNPRHKITKRGQNVTFRCDPISEHNRLYWYRQTLGQGPEFLTYFQNEAQLEKSRLLSDRFSAERPKGSFSTLEIQRTEQGDSAMYLCASSLTEAFFGQGTRLTVV.

CDR3 in amino acids: CASSLDSNQPQHF. The CDR3 region has the DNA TGTGCCAGCAGTTTGGATAGCAATCAGCCCCAGCATTTT. This chain uses TRBV28 with TRBJ1-5; D is undetermined. The germline V gene has CDR1 MDHEN and CDR2 SYDVKM. This CDR3 is built from 13 residues. The V end was cut by 3 bases, the J end by 0 bases, with 3 bases between. Variable domain in full (rest from reference TRBV28 and TRBJ1-5): DVKVTQSSRYLVKRTGEKVFLECVQDMDHENMFWYRQDPGLGLRLIYFSYDVKMKEKGDIPEGYSVSREKKERFSLILESASTNQTSMYLCASSLDSNQPQHFGDGTRLSIL.

The V gene is TRBV2, the J gene TRBJ2-7; 8 nucleotides line up with TRBD1. Losses at the gene ends were 6 bases for V and 3 bases for J; bases not matched to a gene: 10. The CDR3 is 15 amino acids. Germline V CDR1 and CDR2: SNHLY, FYNNEI. In nucleotides, the CDR3 is TGTGCCAGCAGGGGAGACAGGGGAACGGTCTACGAGCAGTACTTC. Translated, it gives CASRGDRGTVYEQYF.

V usage is TRBV27 and J usage is TRBJ2-1, with 11 nucleotides matching TRBD2. The CDR3 covers 16 residues. The junction had 11 bases not matched to a gene; V was cut back by 2 bases and J by 11 bases. Germline assignment: CDR1 MNHEY and CDR2 SMNVEV (reference sequence). The CDR3 here is CASSLNGLAGGFKQFF. The CDR3, as DNA: TGTGCCAGCAGTTTAAACGGGCTAGCGGGGGGTTTTAAGCAGTTCTTC.

The rearrangement joins TRBV5-1 to TRBJ2-7; D is uncertain. V was trimmed by 3 bases and J by 5 bases, leaving 12 bases between them. Looked up from germline, CDR1 is SGHRS and CDR2 is YFSETQ. The CDR3 extends over 13 amino acids. CDR3 sequence: CASSSPRINEQYF. The CDR3 coding sequence is TGCGCCAGCAGCTCCCCCAGGATCAACGAGCAGTACTTC.